This TCR beta chain came from a study of memory CD4+ T cells and cytomegalovirus serostatus. Single viable CD3+CD4+CD8-CD45RO+ cells were sorted as the memory CD4+ T cells. TCRdb's table, derived via immunoSEQ multiplex PCR, lists solely in-frame clones and lacks some. Among nearly 60,000 clones listed, 81% were seen once. The V end was cut by 6 bases, the J end by 2 bases, with 14 bases between. The germline V gene has CDR1 MNHNS and CDR2 SASEGT. The length of the CDR3 is 15 residues. What was sequenced was memory CD4+ T cells from blood. This TCR was recovered from an adult in good health and CMV-seronegative. The V call is TRBV6-1, the J call TRBJ2-1; unclear D gene. Written as DNA, the CDR3 is TGTGCCAGCAGGGGGTCGGGCGGACCCTACAATGAGCAGTTCTTC. Translation gives CASRGSGGPYNEQFF.